Each of the 10 T cell receptor beta chains below was sequenced from the same sample in a study of T cell responses to AZD1222 COVID-19 vaccine. Assay used: immunoSEQ multiplex PCR; TCRdb lists only in-frame clones, some missing. The sample holds 90,000 to 150,000 clones, under 90% seen once. Source: peripheral blood, taken on day 0 of AZD1222 vaccination. These receptors were collected from an adult in good health.

The chain carries TRBV28 and TRBJ1-5; 9 bases match TRBD1. Unmatched junction bases numbered 8, after V lost 5 bases and J lost 6 bases. The CDR3 spans 15 residues. CDR1 MDHEN and CDR2 SYDVKM come from the germline V gene. CDR3 loop: CASSPPTGGFQPQHF. The CDR3 bases are TGTGCCAGCAGTCCCCCTACAGGGGGCTTTCAGCCCCAGCATTTT.

The chain has TRBV7-2 and TRBJ2-1; D not certain. Germline V gives CDR1 SGHTA, CDR2 FQGNSA. CDR3 length: 12 residues. Trimming cost V 5 bases and J 12 bases, with 14 bases left between them. CDR3 in amino acids: CASSPYSPGQFF. The CDR3 DNA reads TGTGCCAGCAGCCCTTACAGCCCAGGGCAGTTCTTC.

The chain couples TRBV28 to TRBJ1-3, with a possible D match to TRBD1 (5 bases). Germline CDR1 reads MDHEN; CDR2 reads SYDVKM. CDR3 length equals 15 residues. Trimming left V 6 bases short and J 4 bases short, with 16 bases between. The CDR3 here is CASRPHRDLGNTIYF. The CDR3 nucleotides are TGTGCCAGCAGACCCCACCGGGACCTGGGAAACACCATATATTTT.

The J gene is TRBJ1-4, the V gene TRBV7-9; D ambiguous. The CDR3 is 12 amino acids. Germline CDR1 and CDR2: SEHNR and FQNEAQ (reference sequence). The V and J ends lost 2 bases and 10 bases respectively, with 8 bases between them. CDR3 sequence reads: CASSLSLGKLFF. For the CDR3, the DNA is TGTGCCAGCAGCTTATCCCTTGGAAAACTGTTTTTT.

The chain has TRBV5-5 and TRBJ2-2, with D unresolved. Germline lookup yields CDR1 SGHKS and CDR2 YYEKEE (reference sequence). V lost 3 bases and J lost 5, with 14 bases in between. The CDR3 loop spans 15 amino acids. The CDR3 here is CASSSTARPTGELFF. CDR3 sequence (DNA): TGTGCCAGCAGCTCTACGGCCCGCCCTACCGGGGAGCTGTTTTTT.

The chain has TRBV19 and TRBJ2-6; TRBD1 might be the D (5 bases). Germline lookup yields CDR1 LNHDA and CDR2 SQIVND (reference sequence). V lost 3 bases and J lost 1, with 13 bases in between. The CDR3 is made up of 17 amino acids. The CDR3 spells CASSISGLRSGANVLTF. In DNA form, the CDR3 reads TGTGCCAGTAGTATTTCAGGGTTACGGTCTGGGGCCAACGTCCTGACTTTC.

The chain recombines TRBV7-9 with TRBJ1-1, with D unclear. V was shortened by 1 base and J by 4 bases, with 4 bases between the two germline ends. Germline V gives CDR1 SEHNR, CDR2 FQNEAQ (reference sequence). This CDR3 has 12 residues. Written as DNA, the CDR3 is TGTGCCAGCAGCTTAGGGAGCACTGAAGCTTTCTTT. It is translated as CASSLGSTEAFF.

The gene calls are TRBV5-1 and TRBJ2-1, with 11 nucleotides matching TRBD2. The CDR3 consists of 15 residues. Germline V gene data show CDR1 as SGHRS and CDR2 as YFSETQ. V dropped 2 bases and J dropped 7; count of bases not matched to a gene: 5. The CDR3 nucleotides are TGCGCCAGCAGCTTCTGGACTAGCGGGCCGAATGAGCAGTTCTTC. Amino acid sequence: CASSFWTSGPNEQFF.

The CDR3 spells CAWRGGGHNEKLFF. The CDR3 nucleotides are TGTGCCTGGAGGGGGGGCGGACATAATGAAAAACTGTTTTTT. The J gene is TRBJ1-4, the V gene TRBV30, with D maybe TRBD1 (6 bases). Per the germline V gene, CDR1 is GTSNPN and CDR2 is SVGIG (reference sequence). Trimming took off 3 bases at V and 4 bases at J, with 12 bases between the two ends. The CDR3 is 14 residues long.

The chain carries TRBV7-2 and TRBJ2-7; TRBD2 matches at 8 bases. CDR3 size: 15 residues. The germline CDR1 and CDR2 sequences are SGHTA and FQGNSA. V lost 0 bases to trimming and J lost 4 bases; unmatched junction nucleotides: 5. The CDR3 spells CASSLAGGRRYEQYF. The CDR3 DNA sequence: TGTGCCAGCAGCTTAGCCGGCGGGAGGAGATACGAGCAGTACTTC. The full variable domain, with the rest looked up from reference TRBV7-2 and TRBJ2-7, is GAGVSQSPSNKVTEKGKDVELRCDPISGHTALYWYRQSLGQGLEFLIYFQGNSAPDKSGLPSDRFSAERTGGSVSTLTIQRTQQEDSAVYLCASSLAGGRRYEQYFGPGTRLTVT.